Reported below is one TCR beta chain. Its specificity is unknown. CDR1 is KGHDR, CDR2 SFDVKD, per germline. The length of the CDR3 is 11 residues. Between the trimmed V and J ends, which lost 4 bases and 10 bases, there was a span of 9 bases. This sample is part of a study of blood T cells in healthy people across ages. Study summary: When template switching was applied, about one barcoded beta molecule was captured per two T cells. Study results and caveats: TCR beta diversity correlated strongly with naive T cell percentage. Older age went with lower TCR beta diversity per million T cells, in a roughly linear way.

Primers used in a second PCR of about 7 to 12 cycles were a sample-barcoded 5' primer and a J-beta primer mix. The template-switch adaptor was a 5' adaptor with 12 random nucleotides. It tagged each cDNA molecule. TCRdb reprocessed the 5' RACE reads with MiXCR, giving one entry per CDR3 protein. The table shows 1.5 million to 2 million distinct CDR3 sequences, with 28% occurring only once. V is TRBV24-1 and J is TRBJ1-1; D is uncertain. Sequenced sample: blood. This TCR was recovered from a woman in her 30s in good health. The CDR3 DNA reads TGTGCCACCAGTGAGGGCAGGCCAGCTTTCTTT. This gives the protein CATSEGRPAFF.